The 4 T cell receptor beta chains reported below all come from one sample, sequenced in a study of regulatory and conventional T cells in RAG deficiency. This table comes from immunoSEQ multiplex PCR, and its TCRdb copy is limited to in-frame clones, with some not included. The sample holds tens of thousands of clones, 75% to 95% seen once. Genomic DNA came from blood regulatory T cells gated CD4+ CD25-high CD127-low. Separately, the same data were catalogued under a study of regulatory T cells. Per that study: Primers: 52 TRBV forward and 13 TRBJ reverse.

Sequencing was performed on Tregs sorted from blood. These receptor sequences come from a human donor in good health.

The rearrangement joins TRBV9 to TRBJ1-1; D not certain. The CDR3 consists of 12 residues. Per germline, CDR1 SGDLS and CDR2 YYNGEE. V was trimmed by 1 base and J by 7 bases, leaving 8 bases between them. Here the CDR3 reads CASSVLGGEAFF. The DNA for the CDR3 is TGTGCCAGCAGCGTATTAGGAGGTGAAGCTTTCTTT.

Here the CDR3 reads CASSLSGEQFF. Written as DNA, the CDR3 is TGTGCCAGCAGCTTGTCCGGAGAGCAGTTCTTC. The rearrangement links TRBV9 to TRBJ2-1, with D unresolved. In germline, CDR1 is SGDLS, CDR2 YYNGEE. V lost 4 bases, J lost 10 bases, and 9 bases lay in between. The CDR3 extends over 11 amino acids. The whole variable domain, remainder taken from reference TRBV9 and TRBJ2-1, is DSGVTQTPKHLITATGQRVTLRCSPRSGDLSVYWYQQSLDQGLQFLIQYYNGEERAKGNILERFSAQQFPDLHSELNLSSLELGDSALYFCASSLSGEQFFGPGTRLTVL.

This chain joins TRBV14 and TRBJ1-3; TRBD1 aligns across 7 bases. Germline V gives CDR1 SGHDN, CDR2 FVKESK. The CDR3 covers 16 residues. Trimming removed 4 bases from V and 9 bases from J; junction bases left unmatched: 15. This CDR3 reads CASSRLGWDRSSTIYF. The DNA for the CDR3 is TGTGCCAGCAGCCGCCTAGGGTGGGACAGAAGCAGCACCATATATTTT. The full variable domain, rest sourced from reference TRBV14 and TRBJ1-3, is EAGVTQFPSHSVIEKGQTVTLRCDPISGHDNLYWYRRVMGKEIKFLLHFVKESKQDESGMPNNRFLAERTGGTYSTLKVQPAELEDSGVYFCASSRLGWDRSSTIYFGEGSWLTVV.

There are a few counts of this clone. The CDR3 DNA sequence: TGTGCCAGCAGTGAACGGGGAAACTATGGCTACACCTTC. Protein sequence: CASSERGNYGYTF. V gene TRBV2 combines with J gene TRBJ1-2, with no clear D. The length of the CDR3 is 13 residues. Germline assignment: CDR1 SNHLY and CDR2 FYNNEI. Trimming pared 2 bases from V and 2 bases from J, leaving 6 bases between.